These T cell receptor beta chains were read from a single sample in a study of blood T cell repertoires in COVID-19. Assay used: immunoSEQ multiplex PCR; TCRdb lists only in-frame clones, some missing. The sample carries around 290,000 clones, about nine tenths recorded once. Sequencing was carried out using PBMCs or T cells enriched from blood (not recorded which). These receptors were obtained from a woman in her thirties or forties who had recovered from COVID-19. Each CDR3 is given with its conserved first and last residue. A D gene is named only where the DNA matches it firmly. For some rows the clone size is stated as once, few or many, or as a class when expanded; others skip it.

.	TRBV5-4	TRBJ1-3	.	TGTGCCAGCAGCCTTACTGATAGCACCATATATTTT	CASSLTDSTIYF
.	TRBV4-2	TRBJ1-1	.	TGTGCCAGCAGCCAAGAACCGACAGGCACTGAAGCTTTCTTT	CASSQEPTGTEAFF
.	TRBV19	TRBJ1-2	.	TGTGCCAGCGGACAGTCCGGCTATGGCTACACCTTC	CASGQSGYGYTF
.	TRBV2	TRBJ2-7	.	TGTGCCAGCAGTGAGGAGGGAGGCGAGCAGTACTTC	CASSEEGGEQYF
.	TRBV30	TRBJ2-7	.	TGTGCCTGGAGTGTACGGGATAGCGGAACCTACGAGCAGTACTTC	CAWSVRDSGTYEQYF
.	TRBV2	TRBJ1-1	.	TGTGCCAGCACGGGGGATCTGAACACTGAAGCTTTCTTT	CASTGDLNTEAFF
.	TRBV2	TRBJ1-6	.	TGTGCCAGCAGCTTACAGGGTATTGGGAATTCACCCCTCCACTTT	CASSLQGIGNSPLHF
.	TRBV7-3	TRBJ2-6	.	TGTGCCAGCAGCTATAGCTCTGGGGCCAACGTCCTGACTTTC	CASSYSSGANVLTF
.	TRBV5-1	TRBJ2-3	TRBD2	TGCGCCAGCAGCCGACTCAGGACTAGCGGGAGTGATACAGATACGCAGTATTTT	CASSRLRTSGSDTDTQYF
.	TRBV4-1	TRBJ1-2	.	TGCGCCAGCAGCCAACCAGGGATGGGAGGCTACACCTTC	CASSQPGMGGYTF
.	TRBV6-5	TRBJ1-4	.	TGTGCCAGCAGTTACCAGGGTGAAAAACTGTTTTTT	CASSYQGEKLFF
.	TRBV5-1	TRBJ2-6	.	TGCGCCAGCAGCTTGGTCGGCTCTGGGGCCAACGTCCTGACTTTC	CASSLVGSGANVLTF
.	TRBV19	TRBJ2-1	TRBD1	TGTGCCAGCTGGGACAGGGGGCGAGGCAATGAGCAGTTCTTC	CASWDRGRGNEQFF
.	TRBV6-5	TRBJ1-6	.	TGTGCCAGCAGTTACAGTGGCAGGGGACATTCACCCCTCCACTTT	CASSYSGRGHSPLHF
.	TRBV7-9	TRBJ2-3	.	TGTGCCAGCAGCTTAGAAGGGGCTCCCTCAATTGGTACGCAGTATTTT	CASSLEGAPSIGTQYF
.	TRBV9	TRBJ2-3	.	TGTGCCAGCAGCGCGCAGACTCATTCTAGCACAGATACGCAGTATTTT	CASSAQTHSSTDTQYF
once	TRBV12-5	TRBJ1-1	TRBD1	TGTGCTAGTGGTTTAACAGGGGGGGGAACGGAAGCTTTCTTT	CASGLTGGGTEAFF
.	TRBV20-1	TRBJ1-2	.	TGCAGTGCTAGAGGGAGGGTTGGCTACACCTTC	CSARGRVGYTF
.	TRBV5-1	TRBJ1-1	.	TGCGCCAGCAGCTCGGCGGGCACCACTGAAGCTTTCTTT	CASSSAGTTEAFF
.	TRBV15	TRBJ1-2	TRBD1	TGTGCCACCAGCAGAGATCTCGGGACAGCACCTAACTATGGCTACACCTTC	CATSRDLGTAPNYGYTF
once	TRBV7-3	TRBJ2-3	TRBD2	TGTGCCAGCAGCCAAAGGGGGACTAGCGGAGTCGGCACAGATACGCAGTATTTT	CASSQRGTSGVGTDTQYF
.	TRBV5-4	TRBJ2-1	.	TGTGCCAGCAGCTTGGAAGGGGGGGCCGAGCAGTTCTTC	CASSLEGGAEQFF
.	TRBV6-6	TRBJ1-1	.	TGTGCCAGCAGTCCAGGGGTGGGGAGAGCTCTGAACACTGAAGCTTTCTTT	CASSPGVGRALNTEAFF
.	TRBV27	TRBJ1-1	.	TGTGCCAGCAGGGGGCCGGAGTACACTGAAGCTTTCTTT	CASRGPEYTEAFF
.	TRBV19	TRBJ1-1	TRBD1	TGTGCCAGTAGTATTCATATGGAGACAGGGAGTTTTCGGGACACTGAAGCTTTCTTT	CASSIHMETGSFRDTEAFF
.	TRBV6-5	TRBJ1-1	.	TGTGCCAGCAGTATACAGATACTGAACACTGAAGCTTTCTTT	CASSIQILNTEAFF
.	TRBV5-5	TRBJ1-2	.	TGTGCCAGCAGCTTGCCCGGGTCTAACTATGGCTACACCTTC	CASSLPGSNYGYTF
.	TRBV3-1/TRBV3-2	TRBJ2-3	TRBD2	TGTGCCAGCAGCCCGACTAGCGCCTCGGATACGCAGTATTTT	CASSPTSASDTQYF
.	TRBV7-8	TRBJ2-1	.	TGTGCCAGCAGCGGGAGGTTAGCGGCTCACAATGAGCAGTTCTTC	CASSGRLAAHNEQFF